Following are 21 T cell receptor beta chains from one sample sequenced in a study of blood T cell repertoires in COVID-19 (dated by TCRdb to between 2020 and 2021). The library relied on the immunoSEQ multiplex PCR assay. Here the immuneACCESS table is served through TCRdb, limited to in-frame sequences with V and J called. Missing clones are a known gap in these copies; in checked studies unresolved V genes cover under half, and the rest lacks a known reason. The sample includes about 400,000 clones, with roughly nine tenths observed a single time. In total, the top ten clones hold 1% to 1.5% of the sample. Sequencing was done on a sample of peripheral blood. All receptors derive from a man in his forties with acute or convalescent COVID-19.

CDR3 protein: CASSYSSGDYEQYF. For the CDR3, the DNA is TGTGCCAGCAGTTACTCTTCGGGGGACTACGAGCAGTACTTC. V and J are TRBV6-5 and TRBJ2-7; D might be TRBD2 (6 bases). There are 14 residues in the CDR3. V dropped 0 bases and J dropped 3 bases, with 9 bases sitting between them. Per the germline V gene, CDR1 is MNHEY and CDR2 is SVGAGI.

This clone was seen many times. The chain is built from TRBV2 and TRBJ1-1, with TRBD1 as a possible D gene (6 bases). The CDR3 is 16 residues long. Trimming took 7 bases from V and 0 from J, leaving 18 bases between them. Germline V lookup: CDR1 SNHLY, CDR2 FYNNEI. CDR3 nucleotide sequence: TGTGCCAGCAATGGGGGCGCTTTAATCATGAACACTGAAGCTTTCTTT. Its protein is CASNGGALIMNTEAFF.

The chain recombines TRBV19 with TRBJ1-2; the D gene is possibly TRBD1 (5 bases). Trimming removed 0 bases at V and 3 bases at J, with 17 bases between. This CDR3 comprises 17 residues. Germline V gene lookup returns CDR1 LNHDA and CDR2 SQIVND (reference sequence). The CDR3 loop reads CASSIERSGGSYYGYTF. The CDR3, as DNA: TGTGCCAGTAGTATAGAAAGGTCCGGGGGATCCTACTATGGCTACACCTTC.

As to this clone: Different DNA sequences within this sample yield the same CDR3. The chain carries TRBV12-3 or TRBV12-4 and TRBJ2-7, with D possibly matching TRBD1 (6 bases). Trimming removed 4 bases at V and 1 base at J, with 8 bases between. The CDR3 consists of 13 residues. CDR3 coding DNA: TGTGCCAGCAGTTCGGACAGTTCCTACGAGCAGTACTTC. Its translation: CASSSDSSYEQYF.

This chain links TRBV28 with TRBJ1-1; 9 bases fit TRBD1. This CDR3 contains 15 residues. Trimming removed 6 bases from V and 4 bases from J; junction bases left unmatched: 9. From germline, CDR1 is MDHEN and CDR2 SYDVKM. The CDR3, as DNA: TGTGCCAGCAGACAGCCACAGGGGGCCGGCACTGAAGCTTTCTTT. It is translated as CASRQPQGAGTEAFF.

The chain uses TRBV5-4 and TRBJ1-1; 8 bases line up with TRBD1. This CDR3 contains 13 residues. CDR1 is SGHNT and CDR2 is YYREEE in the germline V gene (reference sequence). V trimming: 4 bases; J trimming: 4 bases; junction bases outside the gene matches: 3. The CDR3 DNA sequence: TGTGCCAGCAGCCCGGGACAGGTCACTGAAGCTTTCTTT. This translates into CASSPGQVTEAFF.

The chain combines TRBV6-5 with TRBJ1-2, with D perhaps TRBD1 (5 bases). Trimming shortened V by 6 bases and J by 0 bases, and 11 bases separated the two germline ends. This CDR3 has 14 amino acids. Germline lookup yields CDR1 MNHEY and CDR2 SVGAGI. CDR3 in amino acids: CASSLGRANYGYTF. The CDR3 DNA reads as TGTGCCAGCAGCTTGGGCAGGGCTAACTATGGCTACACCTTC.

V and J are TRBV12-3 or TRBV12-4 and TRBJ1-2; D remains unclear. The CDR3 has 13 residues. V was shortened by 5 bases and J by 3 bases, with 10 bases between the two germline ends. The CDR3 reads CASSRGAYYGYTF. CDR3 DNA: TGTGCCAGCAGTCGCGGAGCGTACTATGGCTACACCTTC.

The chain couples TRBV27 to TRBJ1-2; maybe TRBD1 (5 bases). The CDR3 extends over 13 amino acids. V lost 2 bases and J 6 bases, leaving 10 bases between the germline ends. Germline CDR1 reads MNHEY; CDR2 reads SMNVEV (reference sequence). As DNA, the CDR3 is TGTGCCAGCAGTTTAAGTGCAGGGCATGGCTACACCTTC. Its protein product is CASSLSAGHGYTF.

The V gene is TRBV2, the J gene TRBJ1-3; D ambiguous. Trimming took off 2 bases at V and 4 bases at J, with 6 bases between the two ends. CDR1 is SNHLY, CDR2 FYNNEI, per germline. The CDR3 has 13 amino acids. CDR3: CASSEPGGNTIYF. The CDR3 DNA sequence: TGTGCCAGCAGTGAACCGGGGGGAAACACCATATATTTT. Full variable domain (outside the CDR3, taken from reference TRBV2 and TRBJ1-3): EPEVTQTPSHQVTQMGQEVILRCVPISNHLYFYWYRQILGQKVEFLVSFYNNEISEKSEIFDDQFSVERPDGSNFTLKIRSTKLEDSAMYFCASSEPGGNTIYFGEGSWLTVV.

V and J are TRBV7-8 and TRBJ1-6; D gene uncertain. This CDR3 contains 14 residues. The V end was cut by 4 bases, the J end by 12 bases, with 16 bases between. Looked up from germline, CDR1 is SGHVS and CDR2 is FQNEAQ. CDR3 bases: TGTGCCAGCAGCTCCCATCTCAGCGGGGTACCCCTCCACTTT. Translation gives CASSSHLSGVPLHF.

CDR3 sequence reads: CASSLVFGDTQYF. Written as DNA, the CDR3 is TGTGCCAGCAGCTTGGTTTTCGGGGATACCCAGTACTTC. This sequence joins TRBV5-4 and TRBJ2-5; D is possibly TRBD2 (5 bases). V dropped 0 bases and J dropped 8 bases, with 11 bases sitting between them. Germline assignment: CDR1 SGHNT and CDR2 YYREEE (reference sequence). This CDR3 region has 13 residues.

The chain employs TRBV19 and TRBJ2-7, with 7 bases lining up with TRBD1. The CDR3 totals 14 residues. Germline-derived CDR1 and CDR2 are LNHDA and SQIVND (reference sequence). Losses at the gene ends were 4 bases for V and 2 bases for J; bases not matched to a gene: 5. Here the CDR3 DNA reads TGTGCCAGTAGTACCGAGGACAGGACCTACGAGCAGTACTTC. This codes for CASSTEDRTYEQYF.

In its sample, this clone was seen once. One base away lies a much larger clone, so this may be a sequencing read error. V usage is TRBV29-1 and J usage is TRBJ1-1, with D unclear. CDR1 is SQVTM, CDR2 ANQGSEA, per germline. Trimming left V 2 bases short and J 1 base short, with 5 bases between. This CDR3 has 12 residues. CDR3 in DNA: TGCAGCGTTGAAACAGCGAACACTGAAGCTTTCTTT. Translation: CSVETANTEAFF. The full variable domain, rest sourced from reference TRBV29-1 and TRBJ1-1, is SAVISQKPSRDICQRGTSLTIQCQVDSQVTMMFWYRQQPGQSLTLIATANQGSEATYESGFVIDKFPISRPNLTFSTLTVSNMSPEDSSIYLCSVETANTEAFFGQGTRLTVV.

In the case of this clone: This CDR3 is also generated by other DNA sequences in the sample. The chain has TRBV9 and TRBJ2-3; 12 bases map to TRBD2. The CDR3 has 16 amino acids. Germline loops: CDR1 SGDLS, CDR2 YYNGEE. Trimming cost V 0 bases and J 3 bases; bases outside gene matches: 2. This CDR3 is CASSVGLAGGTDTQYF. The CDR3 coding sequence is TGTGCCAGCAGCGTAGGGCTAGCGGGAGGGACAGATACGCAGTATTTT.

This sequence joins TRBV13 and TRBJ1-2; D ambiguous. Trimming removed 5 bases at V and 4 bases at J, with 17 bases between. The CDR3 extends over 15 amino acids. Germline V gene data show CDR1 as PRHDT and CDR2 as FYEKMQ (reference sequence). For the CDR3, the DNA is TGTGCCAGCAGCCTGGGTACGCCAGGTCTCTATGGCTACACCTTC. As protein: CASSLGTPGLYGYTF.

In its sample, this clone was seen once. The V call is TRBV5-4, the J call TRBJ1-3; 7 bases match TRBD1. The junction had 4 bases not matched to a gene; V was cut back by 4 bases and J by 0 bases. The CDR3 is 15 amino acids. Germline V gene lookup returns CDR1 SGHNT and CDR2 YYREEE (reference sequence). The DNA for the CDR3 is TGTGCCAGCAGCCCAGGGGGAGGCTCTGGAAACACCATATATTTT. It encodes CASSPGGGSGNTIYF.

The chain uses TRBV4-2 and TRBJ2-3, with 10 bases that match TRBD2. Germline V gene lookup returns CDR1 LGHNA and CDR2 YNFKEQ. The V gene end was trimmed by 3 bases and the J gene end by 7 bases; junction bases not matched to a gene: 19. This CDR3 comprises 19 residues. The CDR3 DNA reads TGTGCCAGCAGCCAGAACCTCGATCCTAGCGGGGGAGGTAGGAATACGCAGTATTTT. Its translation is CASSQNLDPSGGGRNTQYF.

The chain combines TRBV7-2 with TRBJ1-3; 10 bases agree with TRBD1. V was pared by 3 bases and J by 4 bases, with 0 bases of the junction left unmatched. This CDR3 has 14 residues. The germline V gene has CDR1 SGHTA and CDR2 FQGNSA. The CDR3 sequence: CASSLGQGGNTIYF. CDR3 DNA: TGTGCCAGCAGCTTGGGACAGGGGGGAAACACCATATATTTT. The entire variable domain, with the rest obtained from reference TRBV7-2 and TRBJ1-3, is as follows: GAGVSQSPSNKVTEKGKDVELRCDPISGHTALYWYRQSLGQGLEFLIYFQGNSAPDKSGLPSDRFSAERTGGSVSTLTIQRTQQEDSAVYLCASSLGQGGNTIYFGEGSWLTVV.

The J gene is TRBJ1-1, the V gene TRBV25-1; a weak D match, TRBD1 (6 bases). Deletions cut 2 bases from V and 5 bases from J, with 9 bases between. The CDR3 runs to 13 residues. Germline CDR1 reads MGHDK; CDR2 reads SYGVNS. CDR3 in DNA: TGTGCCAGCAGTGAAGGGACAATTACTGAAGCTTTCTTT. Translated, it gives CASSEGTITEAFF.

This clone was picked up one time. The genes are TRBV4-1 and TRBJ2-7; 15 bases are a match to TRBD2. The trim removed 1 base at V and 2 bases at J, leaving 0 bases unmatched. CDR1 and CDR2 from the germline V gene are MGHRA and YSYEKL. The CDR3 totals 16 residues. The CDR3 region has the DNA TGCGCCAGCAGCCAAGGGACTAGCGGGAGGGCCTACGAGCAGTACTTC. As protein: CASSQGTSGRAYEQYF.